The TCR beta chain under discussion was sequenced for a study of blood T cell repertoires in COVID-19. Study summary: COVID-19 samples from acute and convalescent phases originated in the United States, Italy and Spain. PBMCs, B-cell-depleted T cells, or T cells were the source of the cDNA or gDNA that made up the material.

Using immunoSEQ multiplex PCR, the repertoire was profiled, and TCRdb retains in-frame clones only, with some absent. The sample includes tens of thousands of clones, about 80% of them seen just once. Germline V gene data show CDR1 as SEHNR and CDR2 as FQNEAQ (reference sequence). V lost 1 base and J 11 bases, leaving 9 bases between the germline ends. The CDR3 length is 12 residues. The source material was peripheral blood. The sequence was obtained from a woman aged 70-85 years with acute or convalescent COVID-19. The chain recombines TRBV7-9 with TRBJ2-1; D gene unclear. The CDR3 DNA reads TGTGCCAGCAGCTTAGACCTAGAAAAGCAGTTCTTC. It specifies CASSLDLEKQFF.